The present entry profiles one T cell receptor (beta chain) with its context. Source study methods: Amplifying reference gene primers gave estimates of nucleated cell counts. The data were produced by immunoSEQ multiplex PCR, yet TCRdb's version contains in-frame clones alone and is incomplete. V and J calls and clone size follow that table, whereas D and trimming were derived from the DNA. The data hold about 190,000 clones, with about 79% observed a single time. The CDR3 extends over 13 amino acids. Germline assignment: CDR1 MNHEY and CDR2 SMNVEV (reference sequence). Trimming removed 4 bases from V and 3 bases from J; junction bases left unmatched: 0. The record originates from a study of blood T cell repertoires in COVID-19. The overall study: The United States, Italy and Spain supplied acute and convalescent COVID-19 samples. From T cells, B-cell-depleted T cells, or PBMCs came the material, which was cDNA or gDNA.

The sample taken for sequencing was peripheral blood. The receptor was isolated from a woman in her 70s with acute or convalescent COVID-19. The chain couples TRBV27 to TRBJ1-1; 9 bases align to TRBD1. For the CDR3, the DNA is TGTGCCAGCAGTTGGACAGGGGACACTGAAGCTTTCTTT. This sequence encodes CASSWTGDTEAFF.